The entry below describes one T cell receptor (beta chain). Its target is unknown. Trimming removed 6 bases from V and 3 bases from J; junction bases left unmatched: 4. The CDR3 extends over 15 amino acids. Germline CDR1 MDHEN, CDR2 SYDVKM. This sample was taken from a study of T cell repertoires in cytomegalovirus infection. Regarding the study as a whole: In two of eight donors, the top clonotype was HLA-C-restricted CMV-specific.

From the reads, TCRdb called clonotypes with MiXCR, one entry per CDR3 protein. The table shows some 900,000 distinct CDR3 sequences, with over 25% occurring only once. This sequence joins TRBV28 and TRBJ2-1; TRBD2 matches 11 bases. The clonotype was recovered from a human donor in good health (CMV status not recorded). Some clones in this sample may be carry-over from other donors' samples. Sequencing used cultured CD8+ T cells from PBMCs, obtained from culture after CMV antigen stimulation. The CDR3 spells CASRVTSGGYNEQFF. CDR3 in DNA: TGTGCCAGCAGGGTTACTAGCGGGGGCTACAATGAGCAGTTCTTC.